This TCR beta chain was documented in a study of T cells after yellow fever vaccination. CDR1 and CDR2 (germline): SEHNR, FQNEAQ (reference sequence). The CDR3 consists of 14 residues. V trimming: 5 bases; J trimming: 4 bases; junction bases outside the gene matches: 4. For this clonotype: Its antigen is undetermined.

Points from the study as a whole: Abundant bulk-population clonotypes could contaminate the FACS-sorted repertoires. At 95% to 96% for CD4 and roughly 87% for CD8, most primary-vaccination clones showed up again after the booster.

A process of 5'RACE template switching, which added a universal primer site and UMIs, was used to make TCR cDNA. TCRdb called the 5' RACE reads again in MiXCR, with one record for every CDR3 protein. The sample lists about 350,000 distinct CDR3 sequences; less than 9.5% were seen once. This TCR was recovered from a man between 18 and 35 years old who received the YFV17D yellow fever vaccine. The chain combines TRBV7-9 with TRBJ2-3; 9 bases agree with TRBD2. The source was PBMCs, collected roughly 46 days after the first yellow fever vaccination. The CDR3 DNA is TGTGCCAGCAGCCCCCTAGCGGGGTCAGATACGCAGTATTTT. Translated, it gives CASSPLAGSDTQYF.